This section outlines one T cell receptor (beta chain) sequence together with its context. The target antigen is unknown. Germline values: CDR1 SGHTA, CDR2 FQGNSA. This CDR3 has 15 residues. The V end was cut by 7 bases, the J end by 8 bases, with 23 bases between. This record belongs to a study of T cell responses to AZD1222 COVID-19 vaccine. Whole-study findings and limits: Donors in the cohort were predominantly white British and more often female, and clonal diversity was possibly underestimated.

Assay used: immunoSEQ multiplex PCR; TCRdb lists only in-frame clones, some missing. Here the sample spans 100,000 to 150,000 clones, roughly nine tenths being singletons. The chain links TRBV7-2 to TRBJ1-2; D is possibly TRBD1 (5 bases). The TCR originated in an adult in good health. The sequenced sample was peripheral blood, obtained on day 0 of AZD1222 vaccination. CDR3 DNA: TGTGCCAGCACCCCGGCGGGCAGGGAGGCACGGGGCTACACCTTC. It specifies CASTPAGREARGYTF.